This TCR beta chain came from a study of cytomegalovirus exposure and HLA in healthy donors. CDR1 and CDR2 from the germline V gene are GTSNPN and SVGIG (reference sequence). The CDR3 extends over 15 amino acids. Trimming at V came to 5 bases and at J to 0 bases, leaving 7 bases not matched to a gene. PCR employed 60 Vbeta and 13 Jbeta primers. The protocol was immunoSEQ multiplex PCR, while the TCRdb copy is restricted to in-frame clones and leaves out a portion. The sample has 210,000 or so clones, roughly 79% seen once. General study results and limits: Productive rates of about 90% or about 30% were seen for most TCR beta V segments in an earlier analysis. Three CMV-associated chains proved CMV antigen-specific in vitro. It is likely that the observed cluster of highly shared sequence variants was a sequencing artifact.

Points on this clone: Its antigen remains unknown.

This sequence was found in a middle-aged woman in good health and CMV-seronegative. The rearrangement joins TRBV30 to TRBJ1-3, with TRBD1 matching over 7 bases. Sequenced: PBMCs. The CDR3 sequence is CAWSLDRSSGNTIYF. The DNA of the CDR3 is TGTGCCTGGTCCCTGGACAGGAGCTCTGGAAACACCATATATTTT.